The next 11 T cell receptor beta chains were all read from a single sample in a study of T cell clones after liver transplantation. TCRdb keeps only in-frame clones here, not all; method: immunoSEQ multiplex PCR. Counted here are over 50,000 clones, 65% to 85% occurring once; the ten biggest clones make up around 7.8%. This sample comprised CD4+ T cells from blood, obtained before liver transplant. These receptors all come from a human donor who received a liver transplant.

The J gene is TRBJ1-2, the V gene TRBV28, with 7 positions matching TRBD1. The CDR3 runs to 14 residues. Germline-derived CDR1 and CDR2 are MDHEN and SYDVKM. Trimming took 4 bases from V and 6 from J; bases not matched to a gene: 8. The CDR3 nucleotides are TGTGCCAGCAGTTCTCCGGGACAGCCAAATGGCTACACCTTC. This codes for CASSSPGQPNGYTF.

This rearrangement joins TRBV6-6 to TRBJ1-6; no clear D gene. V was cut by 0 bases and J by 13 bases, with 7 bases left in between. Germline V CDR1 and CDR2: MNHNY, SVGAGI (reference sequence). The length of the CDR3 is 12 residues. CDR3 in amino acids: CASSYSAGPLHF. The CDR3 region has the DNA TGTGCCAGCAGTTACTCGGCGGGGCCCCTCCACTTT.

This clone was recorded once. The chain joins TRBV6-4 to TRBJ1-3, with 7 bases lining up with TRBD1. Germline lookup yields CDR1 MRHNA and CDR2 SNTAGT. This CDR3 region has 17 residues. J was trimmed by 0 bases and V by 1 base; bases with no gene match: 6. CDR3 DNA sequence: TGTGCCAGCAGTGACTTCGGGGACAGTCGCTCTGGAAACACCATATATTTT. Translated: CASSDFGDSRSGNTIYF.

This clone appeared once. The chain combines TRBV5-6 with TRBJ2-2; TRBD2 matches 13 bases. The CDR3 is 17 residues long. Trimming at V came to 4 bases and at J to 5 bases, leaving 8 bases not matched to a gene. In germline, CDR1 is SGHDT, CDR2 YYEEEE. The CDR3 loop reads CASSPGLAGKNTGELFF. The DNA for the CDR3 is TGTGCCAGCAGCCCGGGACTAGCGGGGAAAAATACCGGGGAGCTGTTTTTT.

The rearrangement uses TRBV5-1 and TRBJ2-2; maybe TRBD1 (6 bases). CDR3 length: 15 amino acids. Trimming took off 4 bases at V and 5 bases at J, with 15 bases between the two ends. CDR1 and CDR2 (germline): SGHRS, YFSETQ. The CDR3 here is CASSPDLQGTGELFF. The DNA of the CDR3 is TGCGCCAGCAGCCCTGACCTCCAGGGGACCGGGGAGCTGTTTTTT.

The chain recombines TRBV27 with TRBJ2-5; TRBD1 is a possible D gene (5 bases). This CDR3 region has 15 residues. V was pared by 7 bases and J by 5 bases, with 20 bases between. Germline V CDR1 and CDR2: MNHEY, SMNVEV (reference sequence). The CDR3 here is CASTPGGAGSETQYF. In DNA form, the CDR3 reads TGTGCCAGCACTCCCGGTGGGGCAGGCAGTGAGACCCAGTACTTC.

The V call is TRBV7-2, the J call TRBJ2-5; 10 positions match TRBD1. In germline, CDR1 is SGHTA, CDR2 FQGNSA. After removal of 3 bases from V and 1 base from J, the junction contained 11 bases not matched to a gene. This CDR3 has 18 residues. CDR3 DNA: TGTGCCAGCAGCTTGTGGGACAGGGGAGGGTGGACCCAAGAGACCCAGTACTTC. Its protein is CASSLWDRGGWTQETQYF. Looking up the rest from reference TRBV7-2 and TRBJ2-5 gives the full variable domain: GAGVSQSPSNKVTEKGKDVELRCDPISGHTALYWYRQSLGQGLEFLIYFQGNSAPDKSGLPSDRFSAERTGGSVSTLTIQRTQQEDSAVYLCASSLWDRGGWTQETQYFGPGTRLLVL.

The genes are TRBV19 and TRBJ2-3; the match to TRBD1 covers 8 bases. There are 15 residues in the CDR3. J was trimmed by 4 bases and V by 3 bases; bases with no gene match: 6. Germline CDR1 and CDR2: LNHDA and SQIVND (reference sequence). In nucleotides, the CDR3 is TGTGCCAGTAGTATTAGTGGACAGGGTGCAGATACGCAGTATTTT. Encoded protein: CASSISGQGADTQYF.

J is TRBJ1-4 and V is TRBV19; TRBD1 matches at 7 bases. V trimming: 4 bases; J trimming: 3 bases; junction bases outside the gene matches: 5. The CDR3 is 15 amino acids. Germline V CDR1 and CDR2: LNHDA, SQIVND (reference sequence). The CDR3 is CASSNRGSANEKLFF. As DNA, the CDR3 is TGTGCCAGTAGTAACAGGGGTTCGGCTAATGAAAAACTGTTTTTT.

V usage is TRBV29-1 and J usage is TRBJ2-2; D is ambiguous. CDR1 and CDR2 from the germline V gene are SQVTM and ANQGSEA. Trimming stripped 3 bases from V and 0 bases from J, with 5 bases between. The CDR3 has 13 residues. In nucleotides, the CDR3 is TGCAGCGTTGACCCGACGAACACCGGGGAGCTGTTTTTT. It is translated as CSVDPTNTGELFF.

This clone has a handful of counts. The chain links TRBV6-5 to TRBJ2-2, with D tentatively TRBD2 (5 bases). This CDR3 has 15 amino acids. Per germline, CDR1 MNHEY and CDR2 SVGAGI. The germline V and J ends were trimmed by 8 bases and 6 bases, with 19 bases remaining between them. The CDR3 here is CASFPGSVFPGELFF. The CDR3 DNA sequence: TGTGCCAGCTTCCCTGGGAGTGTGTTTCCCGGGGAGCTGTTTTTT.